This TCR beta chain was identified in a study of control samples from healthy donors and cancer patients (TCRdb year 2020). V is reduced by 2 bases and J by 4 bases, leaving a spacing of 7 bases between them. There are 13 amino acids in the CDR3, from cysteine to phenylalanine inclusive. The entry retains the CDR3 DNA only, 39 bases that are in frame from base 1. CDR1 and CDR2, looked up from the germline V gene (reference sequence), are SGHKS and YYEKEE. A few counts support this clone. The specificity of this receptor is unknown. Base qualities are not provided; no much larger clone lies one nucleotide away. Library construction relied on the immunoSEQ multiplex PCR assay. What TCRdb holds here is the immuneACCESS table cut down to in-frame rearrangements. Part of the clones is not present; checked against another copy, under half of the missing clones reflect an unresolved V gene, and the others are unexplained. This sample gives 100,000 to 150,000 clones in total; around nine tenths of them show up just once. The ten top clones hold about 7.9% of the sample.

This receptor was obtained from a man aged 50-60 years with head and neck cancer. In this chain, TRBV5-5 is recombined with TRBJ1-3; the D gene cannot be resolved reliably. The sequenced material came from PBMCs. The DNA is as follows: TGTGCCAGCAGCTTTTATCCGGGAAACACCATATATTTT. It codes for CASSFYPGNTIYF. With all but the CDR3 taken from the reference TRBV5-5 and TRBJ1-3 genes, the full variable domain is: DAGVTQSPTHLIKTRGQQVTLRCSPISGHKSVSWYQQVLGQGPQFIFQYYEKEERGRGNFPDRFSARQFPNYSSELNVNALLLGDSALYLCASSFYPGNTIYFGEGSWLTVV.